These 28 T cell receptor beta chains were all obtained from the same sample, sequenced in a study of blood T cell repertoires in COVID-19. Produced via immunoSEQ multiplex PCR; TCRdb's table is partial and in-frame only. The sample records around 200,000 clones, approximately 83% being singletons. The sequenced material came from peripheral blood. These receptors were obtained from a man aged 50 or older with active or convalescent COVID-19.

This clone showed up just once. The chain couples TRBV12-5 to TRBJ2-7, with D tentatively TRBD2 (6 bases). The germline V gene has CDR1 LGHNT and CDR2 FRNRAP. This CDR3 contains 17 residues. V lost 0 bases to trimming and J lost 0 bases, with 15 bases between them. The chain's CDR3 is CASGLVRGDGSSYEQYF. The CDR3 region has the DNA TGTGCTAGTGGTTTGGTTCGCGGAGACGGGAGCTCCTACGAGCAGTACTTC.

This clone appeared once. The rearrangement links TRBV7-2 to TRBJ1-2; no definite D call. CDR3 length equals 14 residues. Germline V gene data show CDR1 as SGHTA and CDR2 as FQGNSA. V shed 0 bases and J shed 5 bases, with 10 bases lying between them. This CDR3 reads CASSLARAVYGYTF. The CDR3 DNA reads as TGTGCCAGCAGCTTAGCGAGGGCGGTATATGGCTACACCTTC. The full variable domain, completed using reference TRBV7-2 and TRBJ1-2, is GAGVSQSPSNKVTEKGKDVELRCDPISGHTALYWYRQSLGQGLEFLIYFQGNSAPDKSGLPSDRFSAERTGGSVSTLTIQRTQQEDSAVYLCASSLARAVYGYTFGSGTRLTVV.

The chain combines TRBV5-8 with TRBJ2-3; D possibly corresponds to TRBD1 (6 bases). There are 15 residues in the CDR3. CDR1 and CDR2 from the germline V gene are SGHTS and YDEGEE. V shed 4 bases and J shed 1 base, with 13 bases lying between them. The CDR3 reads CASSRGQRGTDTQYF. The CDR3 DNA follows: TGTGCCAGCAGCCGCGGACAGAGGGGCACAGATACGCAGTATTTT.

The V and J genes are TRBV6-4 and TRBJ1-4; D unclear. The germline V gene has CDR1 MRHNA and CDR2 SNTAGT. Trimming took off 2 bases at V and 8 bases at J, with 9 bases between the two ends. The length of the CDR3 is 13 residues. CDR3 loop: CASSDAAGEKLFF. The CDR3, as DNA: TGTGCCAGCAGTGACGCGGCGGGGGAAAAACTGTTTTTT.

The chain has TRBV12-3 or TRBV12-4 and TRBJ2-1; no clear D gene. The CDR3 is 10 residues long. The V gene lost 4 bases and the J gene lost 8 bases, with 3 bases spanning the gap. CDR3 coding DNA: TGTGCCAGCAGTTCTTATGAGCAGTTCTTC. It codes for CASSSYEQFF.

The chain recombines TRBV6-2 or TRBV6-3 with TRBJ2-2, with D maybe TRBD1 (5 bases). This CDR3 has 15 residues. Trimming cost V 6 bases and J 4 bases, with 15 bases left between them. CDR1 and CDR2 from the germline V gene are MNHEY and SVGEGT. The CDR3 DNA reads as TGTGCCAGCAGCTTTCTTACAGGAAGCACCGGGGAGCTGTTTTTT. Translation: CASSFLTGSTGELFF.

The chain recombines TRBV6-1 with TRBJ2-1; 9 bases fit TRBD2. This CDR3 comprises 17 residues. The germline V gene has CDR1 MNHNS and CDR2 SASEGT. The ends lost 1 base at V and 6 bases at J; junction bases unmatched: 10. The CDR3 loop reads CASSEGEVLRGGNEQFF. As DNA, the CDR3 is TGTGCCAGCAGTGAAGGGGAGGTGTTGCGGGGGGGCAATGAGCAGTTCTTC.

V usage is TRBV6-6 and J usage is TRBJ1-5; D uncertain. The CDR3 has 15 amino acids. Germline V gives CDR1 MNHNY, CDR2 SVGAGI (reference sequence). V dropped 0 bases and J dropped 0 bases, with 6 bases sitting between them. The CDR3 region has the DNA TGTGCCAGCAGTTACTCAGAGAATAGCAATCAGCCCCAGCATTTT. Translating gives CASSYSENSNQPQHF.

This clone was counted a single time. This chain connects TRBV5-1 to TRBJ2-5; 12 bases are shared with TRBD2. CDR3 length equals 16 residues. The ends lost 3 bases at V and 5 bases at J; junction bases unmatched: 8. Germline V lookup: CDR1 SGHRS, CDR2 YFSETQ. This CDR3 reads CASSSPSGGARETQYF. In nucleotides, the CDR3 is TGCGCCAGCAGCTCCCCTAGCGGGGGGGCCAGGGAGACCCAGTACTTC.

The rearrangement links TRBV7-8 to TRBJ2-2, with 14 bases matching TRBD2. CDR3 length: 18 amino acids. Germline CDR1 SGHVS, CDR2 FQNEAQ. V trimming: 4 bases; J trimming: 3 bases; junction bases outside the gene matches: 7. DNA of the CDR3: TGTGCCAGCAGCTCCCGGACTAGCGGGGGGAAATACACCGGGGAGCTGTTTTTT. Protein sequence: CASSSRTSGGKYTGELFF.

This clone occurred once. The CDR3 sequence: CASTLLGASNQPQHF. DNA for the CDR3: TGTGCCAGCACCCTGCTGGGGGCAAGCAATCAGCCCCAGCATTTT. This sequence joins TRBV7-8 and TRBJ1-5; TRBD1 is a possible D gene (6 bases). Trimming took 7 bases from V and 1 from J, leaving 14 bases between them. Germline lookup yields CDR1 SGHVS and CDR2 FQNEAQ. The CDR3 contains 15 residues.

J is TRBJ1-5 and V is TRBV30; tentatively, D is TRBD1 (6 bases). CDR3 length equals 13 residues. The germline CDR1 and CDR2 sequences are GTSNPN and SVGIG (reference sequence). V gave up 5 bases and J gave up 4 bases, with 12 bases separating them. DNA for the CDR3: TGTGCCTGGGAAGGGGGAGGGAATCAGCCCCAGCATTTT. Amino acid sequence: CAWEGGGNQPQHF. Full variable domain (missing parts from reference TRBV30 and TRBJ1-5): SQTIHQWPATLVQPVGSPLSLECTVEGTSNPNLYWYRQAAGRGLQLLFYSVGIGQISSEVPQNLSASRPQDRQFILSSKKLLLSDSGFYLCAWEGGGNQPQHFGDGTRLSIL.

The chain links TRBV6-5 to TRBJ2-7; D gene uncertain. The CDR3 has 13 amino acids. Trimming took 4 bases from V and 4 from J, leaving 11 bases between them. Germline V CDR1 and CDR2: MNHEY, SVGAGI. In DNA, the CDR3 is TGTGCCAGCAGTTCCTACCTCGGGTACGAGCAGTACTTC. It yields the protein CASSSYLGYEQYF.

The rearrangement links TRBV5-6 to TRBJ1-4; a possible D gene is TRBD1 (5 bases). Between the trimmed V and J ends, which lost 0 bases and 3 bases, there was a span of 21 bases. Germline V gene data show CDR1 as SGHDT and CDR2 as YYEEEE. The CDR3 length is 19 residues. CDR3 in amino acids: CASSLVGGPRTRANEKLFF. The CDR3 nucleotides are TGTGCCAGCAGCTTGGTAGGAGGGCCTCGGACAAGGGCTAATGAAAAACTGTTTTTT. Variable domain in full (rest from reference TRBV5-6 and TRBJ1-4): DAGVTQSPTHLIKTRGQQVTLRCSPKSGHDTVSWYQQALGQGPQFIFQYYEEEERQRGNFPDRFSGHQFPNYSSELNVNALLLGDSALYLCASSLVGGPRTRANEKLFFGSGTQLSVL.

This chain joins TRBV28 and TRBJ2-7; 9 bases are a match to TRBD1. The J segment lost 6 bases and the V segment lost 3 bases, leaving 9 bases of the junction unmatched. The CDR3 runs to 15 residues. CDR1 and CDR2 (germline): MDHEN, SYDVKM. CDR3 protein: CASSLTGQGLGEQYF. Here the CDR3 DNA reads TGTGCCAGCAGTTTGACGGGACAGGGTTTAGGCGAGCAGTACTTC.

The V call is TRBV6-5, the J call TRBJ1-6, with a weak D call TRBD1 (6 bases). Trimming took 4 bases from V and 5 from J, leaving 12 bases between them. Germline-derived CDR1 and CDR2 are MNHEY and SVGAGI. The CDR3 contains 15 residues. CDR3 sequence reads: CASSFNRDHNSPLHF. The CDR3 DNA is TGTGCCAGCAGTTTTAACAGGGACCATAATTCACCCCTCCACTTT.

This clone was seen a few times. J is TRBJ1-1 and V is TRBV7-2, with D possibly matching TRBD1 (6 bases). V dropped 1 base and J dropped 0 bases, with 15 bases sitting between them. The CDR3 totals 17 residues. CDR1 and CDR2 (germline): SGHTA, FQGNSA. As DNA, the CDR3 is TGTGCCAGCAGCTTAGTTCAGGGGACCCCAATGAACACTGAAGCTTTCTTT. This codes for CASSLVQGTPMNTEAFF.

The chain combines TRBV11-2 with TRBJ2-3, with TRBD1 matching 7 bases. Germline-derived CDR1 and CDR2 are SGHAT and FQNNGV. The CDR3 totals 15 residues. Trimming took 5 bases from V and 0 from J; bases not matched to a gene: 5. In nucleotides, the CDR3 is TGTGCCAGCAGCAGAAAGGGGGCTAGCACAGATACGCAGTATTTT. Its translation is CASSRKGASTDTQYF.

This clone was recorded only once. This rearrangement joins TRBV5-4 to TRBJ2-2; TRBD2 matches at 8 bases. The J segment lost 1 base and the V segment lost 2 bases, leaving 4 bases of the junction unmatched. The CDR3 is made up of 16 amino acids. Germline V gene sequence: CDR1 SGHNT, CDR2 YYREEE (reference sequence). CDR3: CASSLSGGLNTGELFF. The CDR3 nucleotides read TGTGCCAGCAGCTTAAGCGGGGGCTTGAACACCGGGGAGCTGTTTTTT.

The chain has TRBV9 and TRBJ1-1; D is ambiguous. Trimming shortened V by 4 bases and J by 3 bases, and 10 bases separated the two germline ends. Looked up from germline, CDR1 is SGDLS and CDR2 is YYNGEE. This CDR3 is 13 amino acids long. Written as DNA, the CDR3 is TGTGCCAGCAGCTCACCCCGGGACACTGAAGCTTTCTTT. Translation gives CASSSPRDTEAFF. Using reference TRBV9 and TRBJ1-1 for the parts outside the CDR3, the full variable domain is DSGVTQTPKHLITATGQRVTLRCSPRSGDLSVYWYQQSLDQGLQFLIQYYNGEERAKGNILERFSAQQFPDLHSELNLSSLELGDSALYFCASSSPRDTEAFFGQGTRLTVV.

CDR3 protein: CASSPGLGTEAFF. DNA for the CDR3: TGCGCCAGCAGCCCAGGTCTGGGCACTGAAGCTTTCTTT. The rearrangement uses TRBV4-3 and TRBJ1-1; D uncertain. There are 13 residues in the CDR3. Trimming removed 4 bases at V and 4 bases at J, with 10 bases between. Germline V gene data show CDR1 as LGHNA and CDR2 as YSLEER.

The V gene is TRBV28, the J gene TRBJ1-5; 12 nucleotides match TRBD1. The length of the CDR3 is 18 residues. The V gene's germline CDR1 is MDHEN and CDR2 SYDVKM. V dropped 4 bases and J dropped 0; count of bases not matched to a gene: 7. The CDR3 DNA reads TGTGCCAGCAGTTCCGGGACAGGGGGCCAGTATAGCAATCAGCCCCAGCATTTT. It is translated as CASSSGTGGQYSNQPQHF.

The chain uses TRBV5-8 and TRBJ1-3; maybe TRBD1 (5 bases). The germline V gene encodes CDR1 SGHTS and CDR2 YDEGEE. CDR3 size: 16 residues. The V end was cut by 0 bases, the J end by 0 bases, with 10 bases between. The CDR3 sequence is CASSLDAGPSGNTIYF. The CDR3 DNA sequence: TGTGCCAGCAGCTTGGATGCGGGACCCTCTGGAAACACCATATATTTT.

This chain uses TRBV19 with TRBJ1-2, with 7 bases that match TRBD1. The V gene's germline CDR1 is LNHDA and CDR2 SQIVND (reference sequence). The V gene end was trimmed by 5 bases and the J gene end by 4 bases; junction bases not matched to a gene: 10. The CDR3 is made up of 15 amino acids. The CDR3 region is CASSQRTGDGYGYTF. The CDR3 coding sequence is TGTGCCAGTAGTCAAAGGACAGGCGATGGCTATGGCTACACCTTC.

The chain links TRBV7-6 to TRBJ1-1; 7 nucleotides agree with TRBD1. After removal of 3 bases from V and 8 bases from J, the junction contained 6 bases not matched to a gene. Per the germline V gene, CDR1 is SGHVS and CDR2 is FNYEAQ. This CDR3 is 13 amino acids long. This CDR3 is CASSLDRLSEAFF. The DNA of the CDR3 is TGTGCCAGCAGCTTGGACAGGCTATCCGAAGCTTTCTTT.

Only one count was recorded for this clone. The rearrangement links TRBV19 to TRBJ1-2; 9 bases fit TRBD1. Germline V CDR1 and CDR2: LNHDA, SQIVND (reference sequence). This CDR3 contains 14 residues. V was pared by 9 bases and J by 6 bases, with 11 bases of the junction left unmatched. The CDR3 is CASSSRDREHGYTF. CDR3 nucleotide sequence: TGTGCCAGCTCCTCCCGGGACAGGGAACATGGCTACACCTTC. The entire variable domain, with the rest obtained from reference TRBV19 and TRBJ1-2, is as follows: DGGITQSPKYLFRKEGQNVTLSCEQNLNHDAMYWYRQDPGQGLRLIYYSQIVNDFQKGDIAEGYSVSREKKESFPLTVTSAQKNPTAFYLCASSSRDREHGYTFGSGTRLTVV.

The J gene is TRBJ2-1, the V gene TRBV5-4, with 7 nucleotides matching TRBD1. Germline loops: CDR1 SGHNT, CDR2 YYREEE (reference sequence). V was clipped by 4 bases and J by 1 base; unmatched bases: 8. The CDR3 is 16 residues long. The CDR3: CASSPSSRGSYNEQFF. In nucleotides, the CDR3 is TGTGCCAGCAGCCCTTCATCCAGGGGGTCCTACAATGAGCAGTTCTTC.

The chain links TRBV11-2 to TRBJ2-2; 9 bases align to TRBD1. V gave up 5 bases and J gave up 3 bases; unmatched junction bases: 4. This CDR3 contains 15 residues. The germline CDR1 and CDR2 sequences are SGHAT and FQNNGV. The CDR3 sequence is CASSRDRGYTGELFF. In nucleotides, the CDR3 is TGTGCCAGCAGCAGAGACAGGGGGTACACCGGGGAGCTGTTTTTT.